This T cell receptor beta chain was sequenced during a study of cytomegalovirus exposure and HLA in healthy donors. Study summary: Samples from HLA-typed donors yielded 85 million to 95 million unique TCRs in an early data release. Study-wide results and limits: About 90% or about 30% of the time was how often most TCR beta V segments were productive, according to an earlier analysis. Associated with HLA alleles at 0.05 false discovery rate in a later analysis were 15,000 to 20,000 TCR beta sequences.

PCR primers comprised 60 Vbeta and 13 Jbeta primers. Measured with immunoSEQ multiplex PCR; TCRdb has only the in-frame clones, and not every one. The sample shows 90,000 to 120,000 clones, about 81% of them seen only once. The CDR3 runs 15 residues. Germline-derived CDR1 and CDR2 are MNHNS and SASEGT. V lost 10 bases to trimming and J lost 5 bases; unmatched junction nucleotides: 7. Comments on this clone: Its target is unknown.

This clonotype originated in a man aged 25-40 years in good health and CMV-seropositive. The J gene is TRBJ2-1, the V gene TRBV6-1; 14 bases fit TRBD2. Material for sequencing was PBMCs. In DNA, the CDR3 is TGTGCCATCACGGGACTAGCGGGGGCAAACAATGAGCAGTTCTTC. Protein product: CAITGLAGANNEQFF.